This is a list of T cell receptor beta chains from one sample in a study of blood T cells in healthy people across ages. TCRdb re-called the 5' RACE reads with MiXCR, one entry per CDR3 protein. The table has some 1 million distinct CDR3 sequences, around 43% seen once. Source material: blood. Every receptor here comes from a woman aged 55-70 years in good health. CDR3s include the opening cysteine and the closing phenylalanine or tryptophan. A D gene is named only where the DNA matches it firmly. A row's size may be missing; if present it is once, few, many or a size class.

J	size	length	V	D	CDR3	DNA
TRBJ1-2	-	14	TRBV4-2	-	CASAIHHRETGYTF	TGTGCCAGCGCCATACACCACAGGGAGACCGGCTACACCTTC
TRBJ1-4	-	16	TRBV7-9	TRBD1	CASIRGRDRGDEKLFF	TGTGCCAGCATCCGGGGTCGAGACAGGGGAGATGAAAAACTGTTTTTT
TRBJ2-3	many	14	TRBV9	-	CASSGRRGTDTQYF	TGTGCCAGCAGCGGACGGAGGGGGACAGATACGCAGTATTTT
TRBJ2-1	-	15	TRBV15	-	CATSKIPAGYNEQFF	TGTGCCACCAGCAAAATCCCGGCCGGGTACAATGAGCAGTTCTTC
TRBJ2-1	-	16	TRBV7-2	TRBD2	CASSLVAGTTYNEQFF	TGTGCCAGCAGCTTAGTAGCGGGGACGACCTACAATGAGCAGTTCTTC
TRBJ2-7	-	13	TRBV18	-	CASSLHSVGEQYF	TGTGCCAGCTCCCTGCACTCCGTGGGCGAGCAGTACTTC
TRBJ2-7	few	17	TRBV5-1	TRBD2	CASSWAWERGYSYEQYF	TGCGCCAGCAGCTGGGCGTGGGAGCGGGGTTACTCCTACGAGCAGTACTTC
TRBJ2-2	-	18	TRBV14	TRBD2	CASSRRLAGPAKSGELFF	TGTGCCAGCAGCCGGAGACTAGCGGGACCGGCTAAATCCGGGGAGCTGTTTTTT
TRBJ2-1	-	14	TRBV7-8	-	CASSLRALYNEQFF	TGTGCCAGCAGCCTCCGTGCCCTCTACAATGAGCAGTTCTTC
TRBJ2-1	few	15	TRBV20-1	TRBD2	CSAMERLASGTLQFF	TGCAGTGCTATGGAGAGGCTGGCTAGCGGGACCCTGCAGTTCTTC
TRBJ2-5	few	15	TRBV13	TRBD1	CASSDPWDRDKTQYF	TGTGCCAGCAGCGATCCCTGGGACAGGGATAAGACCCAGTACTTC
TRBJ2-6	few	13	TRBV12-3/TRBV12-4	-	CASAGSGANVLTF	TGTGCCAGCGCGGGCTCTGGGGCCAACGTCCTGACTTTC
TRBJ2-3	many	14	TRBV7-6	-	CASSLVASGDTQYF	TGTGCCAGCAGCTTAGTTGCGTCAGGAGATACGCAGTATTTT
TRBJ2-1	-	18	TRBV3-1	TRBD1	CASSSLLSGTGRNNEQFF	TGTGCCAGCAGCTCCCTTTTGTCCGGGACAGGGCGGAACAATGAGCAGTTCTTC
TRBJ1-5	-	14	TRBV2	TRBD1	CASSGLGGRQPQHF	TGTGCCAGCAGTGGGTTAGGGGGCAGACAGCCCCAGCATTTT
TRBJ2-1	-	16	TRBV7-2	TRBD2	CASSLWRASGRAEQFF	TGTGCCAGCAGCTTATGGAGGGCTAGCGGGAGGGCGGAGCAGTTCTTC
TRBJ2-1	-	19	TRBV11-2	TRBD2	CASSLLRTSRALGYNEQFF	TGTGCCAGCAGCTTGTTAAGGACTAGCCGCGCCTTGGGTTACAATGAGCAGTTCTTC
TRBJ2-5	-	15	TRBV6-5	TRBD2	CASSYFASGRGEQYF	TGTGCCAGCAGTTACTTTGCTAGCGGGAGGGGGGAGCAGTACTTC
TRBJ2-1	-	16	TRBV14	TRBD2	CASSQVRLAGGNEQFF	TGTGCCAGCAGCCAAGTCCGACTAGCGGGAGGGAATGAGCAGTTCTTC
TRBJ2-7	-	15	TRBV13	-	CASSLGLGTAYEQYF	TGTGCCAGCAGCTTAGGCCTCGGAACAGCCTACGAGCAGTACTTC